This T cell receptor beta chain was captured in a study of tumor-infiltrating lymphocytes in primary liver carcinoma. Total RNA and DNA came together from roughly 20-30 mg of bulk tissue without cell sorting. TCR beta cDNA was reverse-transcribed from roughly 0.45 ug of total RNA. The reaction used a constant-region primer and ProtoScript II reverse transcriptase. Sequencing libraries for TCR beta derived from three nested multiplex PCR rounds that used slightly modified ARM-PCR. A C-beta reverse primer and TRBV1-TRBV30 forward primers served in each of the first two PCR rounds, at approximately 10 cycles apiece. TCRdb analysed the multiplex PCR reads with MiXCR anew, one entry per CDR3 protein. The data contain some 110,000 distinct CDR3 sequences, roughly four fifths of them seen just once; the ten biggest clones take up more than 15%. Comment on this clonotype: At one of its ends the junction is not consistent with the germline gene, which may arise from a read error.

Per germline, CDR1 MNHEY and CDR2 SVGAGI. This CDR3 has 15 amino acids. This TCR was sampled from a man aged 35 to 55 with primary liver carcinoma and hepatitis B virus infection. The specimen sequenced was liver tumor tissue from sampling region 3. Indicated subset: tumor region T3, left-lateral pole. The chain carries TRBV6-5 and TRBJ2-2; D possibly corresponds to TRBD2 (5 bases). CDR3: CASNAAGANTWELFF. The CDR3 DNA follows: TGTGCCAGCAATGCGGCGGGCGCGAACACCTGGGAGCTGTTTTTT.